This is a list of T cell receptor beta chains from one sample in a study of OX40 agonist ivuxolimab in advanced cancers. Here immunoSEQ multiplex PCR was the method, and the copy in TCRdb shows in-frame clones only, minus some. The sample lists tens of thousands of clones, 80% to 90% occurring once. The sequencing here drew on CD4+ or CD8+ T cells sorted from blood, taken in a trial of the OX40 agonist ivuxolimab. The source is an adult with an advanced solid tumor such as melanoma, head and neck, liver or kidney cancer. The CDR3 runs from the conserved cysteine through the conserved F or W. A D gene is named only where the DNA matches it firmly. Some rows mark clone size as missing; the rest say once, few, many or name a class of expanded clone.

J gene: TRBJ2-3; D gene: .; V gene: TRBV7-9; clone size: .; CDR3 protein: CASSLADTQYF; CDR3 DNA: TGTGCCAGCAGCTTAGCGGATACGCAGTATTTT
J gene: TRBJ2-1; D gene: .; V gene: TRBV2; clone size: .; CDR3 protein: CASLGDEGYEQFF; CDR3 DNA: TGTGCCAGCTTAGGGGACGAGGGGTATGAGCAGTTCTTC
J gene: TRBJ2-5; D gene: TRBD2; V gene: TRBV5-1; clone size: few; CDR3 protein: CASSLRGGPETQYF; CDR3 DNA: TGCGCCAGCAGCCTGCGGGGGGGCCCCGAGACCCAGTACTTC
J gene: TRBJ2-7; D gene: .; V gene: TRBV4-1; clone size: .; CDR3 protein: CASSQVGGGVYEQYF; CDR3 DNA: TGCGCCAGCAGCCAGGTTGGAGGGGGCGTATACGAGCAGTACTTC
J gene: TRBJ1-1; D gene: .; V gene: TRBV5-4; clone size: .; CDR3 protein: CASSQIGQGMNTEAFF; CDR3 DNA: TGTGCCAGCAGCCAAATAGGCCAGGGCATGAACACTGAAGCTTTCTTT
J gene: TRBJ2-2; D gene: TRBD2; V gene: TRBV6-5; clone size: .; CDR3 protein: CASRIAGGYTGELFF; CDR3 DNA: TGTGCCAGCAGAATAGCGGGAGGGTACACCGGGGAGCTGTTTTTT
J gene: TRBJ1-1; D gene: TRBD1; V gene: TRBV18; clone size: .; CDR3 protein: CASSSYRGTEAFF; CDR3 DNA: TGTGCCAGCTCCTCATACAGGGGGACTGAAGCTTTCTTT
J gene: TRBJ2-7; D gene: TRBD1; V gene: TRBV10-3; clone size: .; CDR3 protein: CAIMRTGLGEQYF; CDR3 DNA: TGTGCCATCATGAGGACAGGGTTAGGAGAGCAGTACTTC
J gene: TRBJ2-3; D gene: .; V gene: TRBV28; clone size: .; CDR3 protein: CASSSPPKDSTDTQYF; CDR3 DNA: TGTGCCAGCAGTTCACCCCCAAAGGACAGCACAGATACGCAGTATTTT
J gene: TRBJ2-2; D gene: TRBD1; V gene: TRBV6-6; clone size: .; CDR3 protein: CASSSRTGKGTGELFF; CDR3 DNA: TGTGCCAGCAGTTCCCGGACAGGGAAGGGCACCGGGGAGCTGTTTTTT
J gene: TRBJ2-3; D gene: TRBD2; V gene: TRBV18; clone size: .; CDR3 protein: CASSPRGSGSGGADTQYF; CDR3 DNA: TGTGCCAGCTCACCCCGTGGGAGCGGGAGTGGTGGCGCAGATACGCAGTATTTT
J gene: TRBJ2-1; D gene: .; V gene: TRBV10-3; clone size: .; CDR3 protein: CAISDQSEQFF; CDR3 DNA: TGTGCCATCAGTGACCAGTCTGAGCAGTTCTTC
J gene: TRBJ2-3; D gene: .; V gene: TRBV5-6; clone size: .; CDR3 protein: CASSFSYQVTDTQYF; CDR3 DNA: TGTGCCAGCAGCTTCTCTTACCAAGTCACAGATACGCAGTATTTT
J gene: TRBJ2-2; D gene: .; V gene: TRBV7-2; clone size: .; CDR3 protein: CASSLAGAWSPRGFSNTGELFF; CDR3 DNA: TGTGCCAGCAGCTTAGCGGGCGCTTGGAGCCCCCGCGGATTTTCGAACACCGGGGAGCTGTTTTTT
J gene: TRBJ1-5; D gene: TRBD1; V gene: TRBV6-6; clone size: .; CDR3 protein: CASSHRDRGNQPQHF; CDR3 DNA: TGTGCCAGCAGTCACCGGGACAGGGGCAATCAGCCCCAGCATTTT
J gene: TRBJ2-2; D gene: .; V gene: TRBV7-8; clone size: .; CDR3 protein: CASSPSGVTGGVTGELFF; CDR3 DNA: TGTGCCAGCAGCCCAAGTGGGGTAACAGGGGGGGTCACCGGGGAGCTGTTTTTT
J gene: TRBJ2-1; D gene: .; V gene: TRBV28; clone size: .; CDR3 protein: CASAPLFTGPQFF; CDR3 DNA: TGTGCCAGCGCCCCCCTCTTTACAGGTCCACAGTTCTTC
J gene: TRBJ2-1; D gene: .; V gene: TRBV5-4; clone size: .; CDR3 protein: CASSLGGWTSYNEQFF; CDR3 DNA: TGTGCCAGCAGCTTGGGGGGGTGGACCTCCTACAATGAGCAGTTCTTC
J gene: TRBJ2-1; D gene: TRBD2; V gene: TRBV11-2; clone size: .; CDR3 protein: CASSRRTGGPFNEQFF; CDR3 DNA: TGTGCCAGCAGCCGCCGCACGGGGGGGCCATTTAATGAGCAGTTCTTC
J gene: TRBJ1-2; D gene: TRBD1; V gene: TRBV11-2; clone size: .; CDR3 protein: CASSPRQGRGYGYTF; CDR3 DNA: TGTGCCAGCAGCCCCCGACAGGGACGTGGCTATGGCTACACCTTC
J gene: TRBJ1-1; D gene: .; V gene: TRBV28; clone size: .; CDR3 protein: CASSLGDTEAFF; CDR3 DNA: TGTGCCAGCAGTTTAGGGGACACTGAAGCTTTCTTT
J gene: TRBJ2-3; D gene: .; V gene: TRBV5-1; clone size: .; CDR3 protein: CASSLEVHSTDTQYF; CDR3 DNA: TGCGCCAGCAGCTTGGAGGTCCATAGCACAGATACGCAGTATTTT
J gene: TRBJ1-1; D gene: .; V gene: TRBV2; clone size: .; CDR3 protein: CASRGGPNTEAFF; CDR3 DNA: TGTGCCAGCAGGGGGGGTCCGAACACTGAAGCTTTCTTT
J gene: TRBJ1-5; D gene: TRBD1; V gene: TRBV28; clone size: .; CDR3 protein: CASSPQGVGQQPQHF; CDR3 DNA: TGTGCCAGCAGTCCCCAGGGGGTTGGTCAACAGCCCCAGCATTTT
J gene: TRBJ1-4; D gene: .; V gene: TRBV28; clone size: .; CDR3 protein: CASSWQLNEKLFF; CDR3 DNA: TGTGCCAGCAGTTGGCAGCTAAATGAAAAACTGTTTTTT
J gene: TRBJ2-3; D gene: TRBD2; V gene: TRBV7-3; clone size: .; CDR3 protein: CASSLTSGTQRDTQYF; CDR3 DNA: TGTGCCAGCAGCTTAACTAGCGGGACGCAGCGGGATACGCAGTATTTT
J gene: TRBJ2-7; D gene: .; V gene: TRBV7-2; clone size: .; CDR3 protein: CASSLAQYEQYF; CDR3 DNA: TGTGCCAGCAGCTTAGCCCAATACGAGCAGTACTTC
J gene: TRBJ1-5; D gene: .; V gene: TRBV28; clone size: .; CDR3 protein: CASSGFGGGNQPQHF; CDR3 DNA: TGTGCCAGCAGTGGGTTTGGGGGAGGCAATCAGCCCCAGCATTTT
J gene: TRBJ2-1; D gene: TRBD2; V gene: TRBV5-1; clone size: once; CDR3 protein: CASPPTLGGAYNEQFF; CDR3 DNA: TGCGCCAGCCCACCGACGCTGGGGGGGGCCTACAATGAGCAGTTCTTC
J gene: TRBJ2-2; D gene: .; V gene: TRBV5-1; clone size: .; CDR3 protein: CASSLINTGELFF; CDR3 DNA: TGCGCCAGCAGCCTAATAAACACCGGGGAGCTGTTTTTT
J gene: TRBJ1-4; D gene: .; V gene: TRBV15; clone size: once; CDR3 protein: CAVAPGLREKLFF; CDR3 DNA: TGTGCCGTCGCGCCGGGCCTTCGGGAAAAACTGTTTTTT
J gene: TRBJ2-1; D gene: .; V gene: TRBV11-2; clone size: .; CDR3 protein: CASSFTSGLSYNEQFF; CDR3 DNA: TGTGCCAGCAGCTTTACGTCGGGACTGTCCTACAATGAGCAGTTCTTC
J gene: TRBJ1-2; D gene: .; V gene: TRBV4-2; clone size: once; CDR3 protein: CASRRLGRLIRLYGYTF; CDR3 DNA: TGTGCCAGCAGGCGACTTGGACGGCTCATTCGCCTCTATGGCTACACCTTC
J gene: TRBJ2-2; D gene: .; V gene: TRBV7-9; clone size: .; CDR3 protein: CASSTRRAVGPGELFF; CDR3 DNA: TGTGCCAGCAGCACTCGTCGGGCCGTGGGACCCGGGGAGCTGTTTTTT
J gene: TRBJ2-7; D gene: TRBD2; V gene: TRBV5-6; clone size: .; CDR3 protein: CASSSLAGGPEQYF; CDR3 DNA: TGTGCCAGCAGCTCGCTAGCGGGGGGGCCCGAGCAGTACTTC
J gene: TRBJ2-1; D gene: .; V gene: TRBV7-9; clone size: .; CDR3 protein: CASSLGTGRVYNEQFF; CDR3 DNA: TGTGCCAGCAGCTTAGGGACAGGGAGGGTCTACAATGAGCAGTTCTTC
J gene: TRBJ2-5; D gene: TRBD1; V gene: TRBV4-1; clone size: .; CDR3 protein: CASSHYFSTGAYGQETQYF; CDR3 DNA: TGCGCCAGCAGCCACTACTTTTCGACAGGGGCGTATGGACAAGAGACCCAGTACTTC
J gene: TRBJ2-5; D gene: TRBD1; V gene: TRBV9; clone size: .; CDR3 protein: CASSRLQGAGETQYF; CDR3 DNA: TGTGCCAGCAGCCGCCTCCAGGGGGCAGGAGAGACCCAGTACTTC
J gene: TRBJ1-4; D gene: .; V gene: TRBV28; clone size: .; CDR3 protein: CASSLPTIQGEKLFF; CDR3 DNA: TGTGCCAGCAGCTTACCCACAATACAAGGCGAAAAACTGTTTTTT
J gene: TRBJ1-5; D gene: TRBD1; V gene: TRBV19; clone size: .; CDR3 protein: CASSKTGERQPQHF; CDR3 DNA: TGTGCCAGTAGTAAAACAGGGGAGCGGCAGCCCCAGCATTTT
J gene: TRBJ2-3; D gene: .; V gene: TRBV6-1; clone size: .; CDR3 protein: CASSGHPLPTDTQYF; CDR3 DNA: TGTGCCAGCAGTGGACACCCTCTTCCCACAGATACGCAGTATTTT
J gene: TRBJ2-7; D gene: TRBD1; V gene: TRBV18; clone size: .; CDR3 protein: CASSRRTGDSEQYF; CDR3 DNA: TGTGCCAGCTCGCGCCGGACAGGGGACAGCGAGCAGTACTTC
J gene: TRBJ1-2; D gene: TRBD1; V gene: TRBV5-6; clone size: .; CDR3 protein: CASSWDRGIYGYTF; CDR3 DNA: TGTGCCAGCAGCTGGGACAGGGGTATCTATGGCTACACCTTC
J gene: TRBJ1-5; D gene: .; V gene: TRBV7-8; clone size: .; CDR3 protein: CASSFLGEIDVVQPQHF; CDR3 DNA: TGTGCCAGCAGCTTTCTCGGGGAGATTGACGTAGTTCAGCCCCAGCATTTT
J gene: TRBJ1-1; D gene: .; V gene: TRBV7-9; clone size: .; CDR3 protein: CASSRGGTEAFF; CDR3 DNA: TGTGCCAGCAGCCGAGGGGGCACTGAAGCTTTCTTT
J gene: TRBJ2-2; D gene: .; V gene: TRBV11-3; clone size: .; CDR3 protein: CASSGRGTGELFF; CDR3 DNA: TGTGCCAGCAGCGGGAGGGGGACCGGGGAGCTGTTTTTT
J gene: TRBJ1-4; D gene: .; V gene: TRBV18; clone size: .; CDR3 protein: CASSPWVTAANEKLFF; CDR3 DNA: TGTGCCAGCTCACCATGGGTGACAGCAGCTAATGAAAAACTGTTTTTT
J gene: TRBJ2-7; D gene: TRBD1; V gene: TRBV18; clone size: .; CDR3 protein: CASSPGGQRFTYEQYF; CDR3 DNA: TGTGCCAGCTCCCCAGGGGGACAGCGCTTTACGTACGAGCAGTACTTC
J gene: TRBJ2-7; D gene: TRBD2; V gene: TRBV5-1; clone size: once; CDR3 protein: CASSLGLDSYEQYF; CDR3 DNA: TGCGCCAGCAGCCTTGGACTAGACTCCTACGAGCAGTACTTC
J gene: TRBJ1-5; D gene: .; V gene: TRBV14; clone size: .; CDR3 protein: CASSPLGDNQPQHF; CDR3 DNA: TGTGCCAGCAGCCCCCTAGGGGACAATCAGCCCCAGCATTTT
J gene: TRBJ2-1; D gene: TRBD2; V gene: TRBV10-3; clone size: .; CDR3 protein: CAITHTGTSGNNEQFF; CDR3 DNA: TGTGCCATTACTCATACCGGGACTAGCGGGAACAATGAGCAGTTCTTC
J gene: TRBJ2-7; D gene: TRBD1; V gene: TRBV2; clone size: .; CDR3 protein: CASRPRQGASYEQYF; CDR3 DNA: TGTGCCAGCAGGCCACGACAGGGGGCCTCCTACGAGCAGTACTTC
J gene: TRBJ1-2; D gene: .; V gene: TRBV2; clone size: .; CDR3 protein: CASSEWGIYGYTF; CDR3 DNA: TGTGCCAGCAGTGAATGGGGGATCTATGGCTACACCTTC
J gene: TRBJ1-1; D gene: .; V gene: TRBV7-8; clone size: once; CDR3 protein: CASSKGGRDTEAFF; CDR3 DNA: TGTGCCAGCAGCAAGGGGGGCCGGGACACTGAAGCTTTCTTT